These 19 T cell receptor beta chains share one sample of origin, sequenced in a study of CD8 T cells in ankylosing spondylitis. Whole-study findings and limits: About eight highly homologous variants made up a TCR beta motif that seemed to typify ankylosing spondylitis blood.

TCRdb analysed the 5' RACE reads with MiXCR anew, one entry per CDR3 protein. The sample comprises approximately 140,000 distinct CDR3 sequences, about a sixth of which are singletons, and 30% to 35% rests with the top ten. Their antigens are not known. Source material: blood, either unsorted or a sorted T cell fraction (not recorded which). Source of these receptors: a male donor with ankylosing spondylitis.

The table lists this clonotype with many counts. V gene TRBV4-1 combines with J gene TRBJ2-7; 9 bases are shared with TRBD1. The CDR3 is 14 amino acids. The trim removed 6 bases at V and 0 bases at J, leaving 3 bases unmatched. Germline assignment: CDR1 MGHRA and CDR2 YSYEKL. CDR3 coding DNA: TGCGCCAGCAGTCGGGGACAGGGCTCCTACGAGCAGTACTTC. Translating gives CASSRGQGSYEQYF.

The chain carries TRBV9 and TRBJ2-5; weak D call: TRBD1 (6 bases). Deletions cut 3 bases from V and 2 bases from J, with 8 bases between. Germline CDR1 SGDLS, CDR2 YYNGEE. This CDR3 comprises 13 residues. The CDR3 loop reads CASSGDIQETQYF. Here the CDR3 DNA reads TGTGCCAGCAGCGGGGACATACAAGAGACCCAGTACTTC.

The rearrangement joins TRBV7-9 to TRBJ2-3; no reliable D call. The V end was cut by 4 bases, the J end by 2 bases, with 16 bases between. Germline CDR1 and CDR2: SEHNR and FQNEAQ (reference sequence). The CDR3 has 16 amino acids. CDR3: CASSSPVGPFTDTQYF. The CDR3 DNA reads TGTGCCAGCAGCTCACCTGTTGGGCCCTTCACAGATACGCAGTATTTT.

The rearrangement links TRBV4-1 to TRBJ2-1; no definite D call. CDR3 length equals 15 residues. The V end was cut by 1 base, the J end by 7 bases, with 14 bases between. Germline V gives CDR1 MGHRA, CDR2 YSYEKL. The CDR3 DNA reads TGCGCCAGCAGCCAAGCCCGGGCAGCTGGGAATGAGCAGTTCTTC. It yields the protein CASSQARAAGNEQFF.

This clonotype was seen a handful of times. The rearrangement uses TRBV12-5 and TRBJ1-1; D unresolved. V lost 6 bases and J lost 5, with 4 bases in between. Germline CDR1 is LGHNT and CDR2 is FRNRAP. The CDR3 extends over 10 amino acids. CDR3 in amino acids: CASGQTEAFF. The DNA of the CDR3 is TGTGCTAGTGGGCAAACTGAAGCTTTCTTT.

The chain couples TRBV9 to TRBJ1-2, with D unclear. Germline CDR1 is SGDLS and CDR2 is YYNGEE. V gave up 0 bases and J gave up 6 bases, with 15 bases separating them. The CDR3 runs 15 residues. In DNA form, the CDR3 reads TGTGCCAGCAGCGTAGAAGGACCGGCTTCGGATGGCTACACCTTC. It codes for CASSVEGPASDGYTF.

The chain carries TRBV11-2 and TRBJ2-3; 8 nucleotides agree with TRBD1. The CDR3 is made up of 18 amino acids. Germline-derived CDR1 and CDR2 are SGHAT and FQNNGV. V lost 4 bases, J lost 3 bases, and 15 bases stayed unmatched. The CDR3 sequence: CASSSLPGQGAATDTQYF. CDR3 DNA: TGTGCCAGCAGCTCGCTTCCCGGACAGGGTGCCGCAACAGATACGCAGTATTTT.

The chain combines TRBV28 with TRBJ1-2; D not certain. Trimming cost V 6 bases and J 5 bases, with 7 bases left between them. Germline V gives CDR1 MDHEN, CDR2 SYDVKM. CDR3 length: 11 amino acids. This CDR3 reads CASSISYGYTF. CDR3 coding DNA: TGTGCCAGCAGCATTTCGTATGGCTACACCTTC.

The chain employs TRBV7-3 and TRBJ2-5; TRBD2 aligns across 10 bases. The CDR3 runs 15 residues. J gave up 4 bases and V 4 bases, and 6 bases lay outside the gene matches. Germline V CDR1 and CDR2: SGHTA, FQGTGA. The CDR3 protein is CASSSLAGVGETQYF. CDR3 nucleotides: TGTGCCAGCAGCTCCCTAGCGGGAGTAGGAGAGACCCAGTACTTC.

About this clonotype: A read error may produce the germline difference seen at one junction end. The chain joins TRBV11-2 to TRBJ2-1, with 11 bases matching TRBD2. Germline V gene lookup returns CDR1 SGHAT and CDR2 FQNNGV. This CDR3 region has 19 residues. The chain's CDR3 is CASSLDPSGRLPSDNGQFF. The DNA of the CDR3 is TGTGCCAGCAGCTTAGACCCTAGCGGGAGGCTGCCCTCCGACAATGGGCAGTTCTTC.

The sample holds a few counts of this clonotype. The chain links TRBV6-5 to TRBJ1-1, with 8 bases identical to TRBD1. Germline V gene data show CDR1 as MNHEY and CDR2 as SVGAGI. The J segment lost 11 bases and the V segment lost 0 bases, leaving 11 bases of the junction unmatched. This CDR3 has 15 amino acids. CDR3 region: CASSYSLTGESEAFF. The CDR3 DNA is TGTGCCAGCAGTTACTCGTTGACAGGGGAGTCGGAGGCTTTCTTT.

This clonotype was detected only a few times. The J gene is TRBJ2-6, the V gene TRBV13; tentative D call: TRBD1 (6 bases). This CDR3 is 15 amino acids long. CDR1 is PRHDT, CDR2 FYEKMQ, per germline (reference sequence). V lost 5 bases, J lost 3 bases, and 11 bases lay in between. The CDR3 region is CASSPGQSGANVLTF. The CDR3 DNA is TGTGCCAGCAGCCCCGGACAGAGTGGGGCCAACGTCCTGACTTTC.

This clonotype came up a few times. The CDR3 coding sequence is TGTGCCAGCAGTTCGGGGACTCGAGAGACCCAGTACTTC. It encodes CASSSGTRETQYF. The chain is built from TRBV12-3 or TRBV12-4 and TRBJ2-5, with D tentatively TRBD2 (6 bases). The CDR3 consists of 13 residues. Trimming stripped 4 bases from V and 4 bases from J, with 10 bases between.

This clonotype appeared a few times. V gene TRBV27 combines with J gene TRBJ2-3; D not certain. V gave up 2 bases and J gave up 1 base, with 4 bases separating them. The CDR3 runs 13 residues. Germline V gene lookup returns CDR1 MNHEY and CDR2 SMNVEV (reference sequence). The CDR3 DNA sequence: TGTGCCAGCAGTTTACGTGGCACAGATACGCAGTATTTT. It translates to CASSLRGTDTQYF.

This clonotype has just a few counts. The rearrangement joins TRBV7-2 to TRBJ2-1; D may correspond to TRBD1 or TRBD2 (6 bases each). The CDR3 sequence is 17 residues long. V lost 1 base, J lost 4 bases, and 17 bases lay in between. Per the germline V gene, CDR1 is SGHTA and CDR2 is FQGNSA. CDR3 protein: CASSLESHGGLYNEQFF. CDR3 coding DNA: TGTGCCAGCAGCTTAGAGAGCCACGGGGGCTTATACAATGAGCAGTTCTTC.

This rearrangement joins TRBV19 to TRBJ1-5; D is unclear. This CDR3 is 14 amino acids long. Trimming took off 2 bases at V and 3 bases at J, with 8 bases between the two ends. Per germline, CDR1 LNHDA and CDR2 SQIVND (reference sequence). The CDR3 region is CASSIWDSNQPQHF. For the CDR3, the DNA is TGTGCCAGTAGTATATGGGATTCCAATCAGCCCCAGCATTTT.

In its sample, this clonotype was seen many times. This chain connects TRBV5-1 to TRBJ1-4; tentatively, D is TRBD1 (5 bases). Trimming took 0 bases from V and 3 from J, leaving 15 bases between them. This CDR3 is 17 amino acids long. Germline lookup yields CDR1 SGHRS and CDR2 YFSETQ. The CDR3 DNA reads as TGCGCCAGCAGCTTGGAGACCGTCCAGGGTTCTAATGAAAAACTGTTTTTT. Its protein product is CASSLETVQGSNEKLFF.

The chain carries TRBV9 and TRBJ1-2; D remains ambiguous. There are 14 residues in the CDR3. CDR1 is SGDLS and CDR2 is YYNGEE in the germline V gene. The V end lost 0 bases, the J end lost 8 bases, and 14 bases lay between the germline ends. CDR3 sequence reads: CASSVGKRGGGYTF. The CDR3 DNA is TGTGCCAGCAGCGTAGGCAAGCGAGGCGGCGGCTACACCTTC.

The genes are TRBV4-3 and TRBJ2-1, with 7 bases aligning to TRBD2. CDR1 LGHNA and CDR2 YSLEER come from the germline V gene. With 1 base clipped from V and 3 bases from J, the junction kept 6 bases outside the gene matches. The CDR3 length is 16 residues. CDR3 sequence (DNA): TGCGCCAGCAGCCAAGCGGTGGGAGGGGTCTACAATGAGCAGTTCTTC. Translated, it gives CASSQAVGGVYNEQFF.